This passage covers 24 T cell receptor beta chains from one sample sequenced in a study of T cell responses to AZD1222 COVID-19 vaccine. Produced via immunoSEQ multiplex PCR; TCRdb's table is partial and in-frame only. The table has about 140,000 clones, roughly 90% seen once. Source: peripheral blood, taken on day 0 of AZD1222 vaccination. These receptors all stem from an adult in good health.

The V and J genes are TRBV12-5 and TRBJ2-1, with D unclear. Germline lookup yields CDR1 LGHNT and CDR2 FRNRAP. Trimming shortened V by 6 bases and J by 9 bases, and 21 bases separated the two germline ends. CDR3 length: 15 residues. Here the CDR3 DNA reads TGTGCTAGTGGCCCCCTTCTCCGATCCGAGACTGAGCAGTTCTTC. It encodes CASGPLLRSETEQFF.

The chain carries TRBV11-3 and TRBJ2-5; the match to TRBD2 covers 7 bases. Trimming at V came to 4 bases and at J to 5 bases, leaving 4 bases not matched to a gene. Germline-derived CDR1 and CDR2 are SGHNT and YENEEA. The CDR3 loop spans 13 amino acids. The CDR3 nucleotides read TGTGCCAGCAGCTCGCGGGAGCCCGAGACCCAGTACTTC. Its protein product is CASSSREPETQYF.

This clone has just one count. The J gene is TRBJ2-2, the V gene TRBV7-9; D gene uncertain. Germline V gives CDR1 SEHNR, CDR2 FQNEAQ (reference sequence). V was pared by 1 base and J by 7 bases, with 10 bases between. This CDR3 contains 14 residues. The CDR3 sequence: CASSLVGRHGELFF. The CDR3 nucleotides are TGTGCCAGCAGCTTAGTTGGGCGTCACGGGGAGCTGTTTTTT.

The V gene is TRBV5-1, the J gene TRBJ1-2; D is unresolved. CDR3 length: 13 amino acids. V lost 1 base to trimming and J lost 0 bases, with 4 bases between them. The germline V gene encodes CDR1 SGHRS and CDR2 YFSETQ. The DNA of the CDR3 is TGCGCCAGCAGCTTGATGTCTAACTATGGCTACACCTTC. Translated: CASSLMSNYGYTF.

Of note for this clone: The junction shows a germline mismatch at one end, possibly a read error. V gene TRBV11-3 combines with J gene TRBJ2-3; a possible D gene is TRBD2 (6 bases). CDR1 SGHNT and CDR2 YENEEA come from the germline V gene. CDR3 length: 12 residues. This CDR3 reads CASSLDDRDLLF. The DNA for the CDR3 is TGTGCCAGCAGCTTAGACGACCGGGACTTACTGTTT.

The CDR3 loop reads CASSSQGPYNSPLHF. CDR3 DNA sequence: TGCGCCAGCAGCTCCCAGGGACCCTATAATTCACCCCTCCACTTT. The V gene is TRBV5-1, the J gene TRBJ1-6; D is perhaps TRBD1 (5 bases). Trimming removed 3 bases at V and 2 bases at J, with 9 bases between. Looked up from germline, CDR1 is SGHRS and CDR2 is YFSETQ. The CDR3 runs to 15 residues.

The sample holds one count of this clone. This chain connects TRBV24-1 to TRBJ2-1, with 8 bases identical to TRBD2. The CDR3 is 15 amino acids. With 7 bases clipped from V and 2 bases from J, the junction kept 6 bases outside the gene matches. Germline CDR1 KGHDR, CDR2 SFDVKD. DNA of the CDR3: TGTGCCACCAGCGAGGGACTAGTCCCCTACAATGAGCAGTTCTTC. Its protein is CATSEGLVPYNEQFF.

This chain connects TRBV20-1 to TRBJ1-2; maybe TRBD1 (5 bases). The CDR3 spans 10 residues. Per the germline V gene, CDR1 is DFQATT and CDR2 is SNEGSKA (reference sequence). V lost 7 bases, J lost 8 bases, and 11 bases lay in between. The CDR3 is CSDSQEGYTF. In DNA form, the CDR3 reads TGCAGTGATTCACAGGAGGGCTACACCTTC.

The chain links TRBV4-1 to TRBJ2-6; 8 positions agree with TRBD1. The CDR3 runs 19 residues. The V and J ends lost 4 bases and 0 bases, in that order; junction bases with no gene match: 11. Germline V gene lookup returns CDR1 MGHRA and CDR2 YSYEKL. In DNA, the CDR3 is TGCGCCAGCAGCCTAATAGGGACAGGCCAATACTCTGGGGCCAACGTCCTGACTTTC. Protein product: CASSLIGTGQYSGANVLTF.

The rearrangement joins TRBV28 to TRBJ2-3; possibly TRBD2 for D (6 bases). Germline lookup yields CDR1 MDHEN and CDR2 SYDVKM. The CDR3 totals 14 residues. The ends were cut back, 4 bases at V and 3 bases at J, with 11 bases in the middle. CDR3 nucleotide sequence: TGTGCCAGCAGTTCCGGAGGGCCGACAGATACGCAGTATTTT. This encodes CASSSGGPTDTQYF.

The chain carries TRBV5-4 and TRBJ1-6; D remains ambiguous. V shed 0 bases and J shed 6 bases, with 13 bases lying between them. Germline values: CDR1 SGHNT, CDR2 YYREEE (reference sequence). CDR3 length equals 16 residues. The CDR3 loop reads CASSLVGVLSNSPLHF. The CDR3 region has the DNA TGTGCCAGCAGCTTGGTCGGGGTCTTGTCTAATTCACCCCTCCACTTT.

This chain links TRBV9 with TRBJ1-5; D is unresolved. The ends were cut back, 2 bases at V and 1 base at J, with 7 bases in the middle. Germline V lookup: CDR1 SGDLS, CDR2 YYNGEE. This CDR3 has 14 residues. The CDR3 is CASSVWESNQPQHF. As DNA, the CDR3 is TGTGCCAGCAGCGTCTGGGAAAGCAATCAGCCCCAGCATTTT. The entire variable domain, with the rest obtained from reference TRBV9 and TRBJ1-5, is as follows: DSGVTQTPKHLITATGQRVTLRCSPRSGDLSVYWYQQSLDQGLQFLIQYYNGEERAKGNILERFSAQQFPDLHSELNLSSLELGDSALYFCASSVWESNQPQHFGDGTRLSIL.

This chain connects TRBV11-3 to TRBJ1-4; D unclear. V was shortened by 8 bases and J by 2 bases, with 3 bases between the two germline ends. Germline CDR1 reads SGHNT; CDR2 reads YENEEA. The CDR3 is 11 residues long. CDR3 in amino acids: CASATNEKLFF. The DNA for the CDR3 is TGTGCCAGCGCTACTAATGAAAAACTGTTTTTT.

This rearrangement joins TRBV18 to TRBJ1-1; weak D call: TRBD1 (6 bases). CDR1 and CDR2 (germline): KGHSH, LQKENI. The CDR3 is made up of 12 amino acids. Trimming stripped 2 bases from V and 10 bases from J, with 11 bases between. The CDR3 protein is CASSPGGGIAFF. The CDR3 region has the DNA TGTGCCAGCTCACCAGGAGGGGGGATAGCTTTCTTT.

V usage is TRBV19 and J usage is TRBJ2-7; D is uncertain. The V end lost 5 bases, the J end lost 0 bases, and 11 bases lay between the germline ends. Germline CDR1 LNHDA, CDR2 SQIVND (reference sequence). This CDR3 is 14 amino acids long. CDR3 sequence: CASSLQHGSYEQYF. CDR3 nucleotides: TGTGCCAGTAGTCTTCAGCACGGCTCCTACGAGCAGTACTTC.

As DNA, the CDR3 is TGTGCCAGCAGCTTGAGGGGGCAGACCGGGGAGCTGTTTTTT. This encodes CASSLRGQTGELFF. The chain has TRBV7-2 and TRBJ2-2, with 7 bases identical to TRBD1. V shed 3 bases, J shed 5 bases, and the junction held 3 bases outside the gene matches. Germline assignment: CDR1 SGHTA and CDR2 FQGNSA. There are 14 residues in the CDR3.

This clone occurred once. The chain is built from TRBV11-3 and TRBJ2-6; D not certain. The CDR3 covers 16 residues. Between the trimmed V and J ends, which lost 3 bases and 1 base, there was a span of 10 bases. Looked up from germline, CDR1 is SGHNT and CDR2 is YENEEA. CDR3: CASSLESLSGANVLTF. CDR3 nucleotides: TGTGCCAGCAGCTTGGAGAGTCTGTCTGGGGCCAACGTCCTGACTTTC.

The chain employs TRBV7-2 and TRBJ2-5; 8 bases line up with TRBD2. The CDR3 spans 15 residues. V lost 3 bases, J lost 4 bases, and 7 bases stayed unmatched. The germline V gene has CDR1 SGHTA and CDR2 FQGNSA. CDR3 amino acids: CASSFQRGSGETQYF. CDR3 sequence (DNA): TGTGCCAGCAGCTTTCAGCGGGGGTCAGGAGAGACCCAGTACTTC.

The chain employs TRBV19 and TRBJ1-3, with a tentative D call TRBD1 (5 bases). The V and J ends lost 3 bases and 1 base respectively, with 13 bases between them. Per germline, CDR1 LNHDA and CDR2 SQIVND (reference sequence). The CDR3 has 16 residues. DNA of the CDR3: TGTGCCAGTAGTATTTCCCCAGGGCGATCTGGAAACACCATATATTTT. Translation gives CASSISPGRSGNTIYF.

This clone was counted only a few times. The rearrangement links TRBV4-2 to TRBJ2-7, with a tentative D call TRBD2 (6 bases). V was shortened by 4 bases and J by 2 bases, with 9 bases between the two germline ends. Germline V gene sequence: CDR1 LGHNA, CDR2 YNFKEQ. CDR3 length: 13 amino acids. In DNA form, the CDR3 reads TGTGCCAGCAGCCGGGAGCGGGCCTACGAGCAGTACTTC. Its translation is CASSRERAYEQYF.

This chain connects TRBV5-4 to TRBJ2-7; D gene unclear. The CDR3 has 13 residues. Germline CDR1 reads SGHNT; CDR2 reads YYREEE (reference sequence). The V gene lost 4 bases and the J gene lost 0 bases, with 8 bases spanning the gap. CDR3 nucleotides: TGTGCCAGCAGCCTTACACCCTCCTACGAGCAGTACTTC. It yields the protein CASSLTPSYEQYF.

This clone has a single count. The chain joins TRBV4-3 to TRBJ2-1; no clear D. V gave up 1 base and J gave up 0 bases, with 10 bases separating them. The CDR3 extends over 16 amino acids. Germline CDR1 LGHNA, CDR2 YSLEER. Here the CDR3 reads CASSQGSVSSYNEQFF. The CDR3 DNA follows: TGCGCCAGCAGCCAAGGGTCGGTTAGCTCCTACAATGAGCAGTTCTTC.

This clone was recorded a few times. The rearrangement joins TRBV7-3 to TRBJ2-2; D is ambiguous. V lost 1 base to trimming and J lost 6 bases, with 9 bases between them. Germline CDR1 reads SGHTA; CDR2 reads FQGTGA. This CDR3 comprises 14 residues. The CDR3 region is CASSLMAGPGELFF. The CDR3 bases are TGTGCCAGCAGCTTAATGGCAGGACCCGGGGAGCTGTTTTTT.

The V and J genes are TRBV5-6 and TRBJ1-2; D perhaps matches TRBD1 (6 bases). Trimming left V 6 bases short and J 8 bases short, with 20 bases between. Germline V gene data show CDR1 as SGHDT and CDR2 as YYEEEE. The CDR3 spans 14 residues. Here the CDR3 reads CASNSGWGADGYTF. In nucleotides, the CDR3 is TGTGCCAGCAATTCAGGGTGGGGGGCCGACGGCTACACCTTC.